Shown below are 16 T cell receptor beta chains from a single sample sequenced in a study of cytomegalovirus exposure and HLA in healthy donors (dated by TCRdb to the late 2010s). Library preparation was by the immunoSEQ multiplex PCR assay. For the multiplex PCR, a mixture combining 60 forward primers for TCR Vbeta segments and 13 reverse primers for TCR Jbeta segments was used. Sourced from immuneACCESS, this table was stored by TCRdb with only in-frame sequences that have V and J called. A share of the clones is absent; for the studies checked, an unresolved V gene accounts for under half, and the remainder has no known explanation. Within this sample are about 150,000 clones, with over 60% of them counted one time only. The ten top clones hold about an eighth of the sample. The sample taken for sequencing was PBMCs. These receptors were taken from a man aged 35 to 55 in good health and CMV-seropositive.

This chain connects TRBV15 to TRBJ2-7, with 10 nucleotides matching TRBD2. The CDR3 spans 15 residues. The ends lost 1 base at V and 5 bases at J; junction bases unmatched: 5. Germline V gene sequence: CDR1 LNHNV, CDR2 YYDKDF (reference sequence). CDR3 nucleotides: TGTGCCACCAGCAGAGGCTCGCTAGCGGGAGACGAGCAGTACTTC. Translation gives CATSRGSLAGDEQYF.

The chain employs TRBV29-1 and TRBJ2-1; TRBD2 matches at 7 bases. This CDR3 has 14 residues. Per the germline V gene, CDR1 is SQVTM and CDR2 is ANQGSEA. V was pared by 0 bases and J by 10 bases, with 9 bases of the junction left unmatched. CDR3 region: CSVEDRWGGVEQFF. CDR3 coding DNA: TGCAGCGTTGAAGATCGATGGGGGGGAGTCGAGCAGTTCTTC.

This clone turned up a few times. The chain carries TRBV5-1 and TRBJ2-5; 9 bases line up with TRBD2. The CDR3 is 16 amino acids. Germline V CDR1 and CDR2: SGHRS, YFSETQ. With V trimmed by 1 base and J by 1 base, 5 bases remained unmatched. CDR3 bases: TGCGCCAGCAGCTTGATCGCGGGAGGGCTCCAAGAGACCCAGTACTTC. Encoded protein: CASSLIAGGLQETQYF.

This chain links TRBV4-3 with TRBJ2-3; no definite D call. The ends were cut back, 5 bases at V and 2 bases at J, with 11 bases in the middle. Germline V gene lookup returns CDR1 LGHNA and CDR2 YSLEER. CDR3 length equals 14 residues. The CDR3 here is CASSTSSYTDTQYF. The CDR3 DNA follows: TGCGCCAGCAGCACTTCGAGTTACACAGATACGCAGTATTTT.

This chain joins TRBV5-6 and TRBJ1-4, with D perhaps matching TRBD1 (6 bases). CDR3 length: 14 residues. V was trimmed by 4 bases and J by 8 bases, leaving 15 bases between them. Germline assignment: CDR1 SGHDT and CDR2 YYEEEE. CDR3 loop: CASSPGTPGEKLFF. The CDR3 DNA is TGTGCCAGCAGCCCAGGGACACCCGGCGAAAAACTGTTTTTT.

The chain's CDR3 is CASSQGRGLSTDTQYF. CDR3 bases: TGCGCCAGCAGCCAAGGCCGGGGGTTAAGCACAGATACGCAGTATTTT. The chain combines TRBV4-1 with TRBJ2-3; D is perhaps TRBD2 (6 bases). From germline, CDR1 is MGHRA and CDR2 YSYEKL. The CDR3 runs to 16 residues. The V and J ends lost 1 base and 0 bases respectively, with 11 bases between them.

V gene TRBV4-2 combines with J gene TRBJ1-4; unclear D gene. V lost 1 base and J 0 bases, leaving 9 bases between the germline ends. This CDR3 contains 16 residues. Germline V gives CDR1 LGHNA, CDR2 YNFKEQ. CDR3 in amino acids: CASSQVRSATNEKLFF. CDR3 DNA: TGTGCCAGCAGCCAAGTCCGGAGTGCAACTAATGAAAAACTGTTTTTT.

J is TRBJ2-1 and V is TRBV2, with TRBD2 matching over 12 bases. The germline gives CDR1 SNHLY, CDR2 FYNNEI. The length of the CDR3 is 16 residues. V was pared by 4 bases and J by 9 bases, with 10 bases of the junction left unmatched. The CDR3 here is CASSGQATSGSGEQFF. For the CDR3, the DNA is TGTGCCAGCAGTGGACAAGCGACTAGCGGGAGCGGTGAGCAGTTCTTC. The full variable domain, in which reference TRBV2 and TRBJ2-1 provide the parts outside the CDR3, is EPEVTQTPSHQVTQMGQEVILRCVPISNHLYFYWYRQILGQKVEFLVSFYNNEISEKSEIFDDQFSVERPDGSNFTLKIRSTKLEDSAMYFCASSGQATSGSGEQFFGPGTRLTVL.

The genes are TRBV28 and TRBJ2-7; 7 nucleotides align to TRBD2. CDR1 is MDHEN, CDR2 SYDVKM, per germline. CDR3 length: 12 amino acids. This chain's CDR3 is CAGGGTLGEQYF. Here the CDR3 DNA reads TGTGCGGGGGGAGGGACGTTGGGCGAGCAGTACTTC. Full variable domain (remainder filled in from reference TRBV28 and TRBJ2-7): DVKVTQSSRYLVKRTGEKVFLECVQDMDHENMFWYRQDPGLGLRLIYFSYDVKMKEKGDIPEGYSVSREKKERFSLILESASTNQTSMYLCAGGGTLGEQYFGPGTRLTVT.

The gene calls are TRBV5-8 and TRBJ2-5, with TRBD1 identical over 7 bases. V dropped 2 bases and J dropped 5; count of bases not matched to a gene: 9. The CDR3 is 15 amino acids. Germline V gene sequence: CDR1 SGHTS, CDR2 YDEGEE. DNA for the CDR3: TGTGCCAGCAGCTTAGGGGGCTTACGGCGGGAGACCCAGTACTTC. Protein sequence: CASSLGGLRRETQYF. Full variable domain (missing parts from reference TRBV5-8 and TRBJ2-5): EAGVTQSPTHLIKTRGQQATLRCSPISGHTSVYWYQQALGLGLQFLLWYDEGEERNRGNFPPRFSGRQFPNYSSELNVNALELEDSALYLCASSLGGLRRETQYFGPGTRLLVL.

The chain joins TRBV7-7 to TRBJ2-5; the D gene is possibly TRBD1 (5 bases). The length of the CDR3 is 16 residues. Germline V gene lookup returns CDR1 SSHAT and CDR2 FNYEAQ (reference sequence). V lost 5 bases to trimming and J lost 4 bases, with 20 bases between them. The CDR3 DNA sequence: TGTGCCAGCAGCCCTCGGGCCCCAGGGCTCCCAGAGACCCAGTACTTC. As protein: CASSPRAPGLPETQYF.

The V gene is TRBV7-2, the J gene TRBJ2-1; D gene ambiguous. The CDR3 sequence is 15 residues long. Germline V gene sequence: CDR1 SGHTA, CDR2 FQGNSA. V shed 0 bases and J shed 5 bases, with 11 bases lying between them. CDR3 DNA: TGTGCCAGCAGCTTAGCGGTAGAGTCTAACAATGAGCAGTTCTTC. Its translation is CASSLAVESNNEQFF.

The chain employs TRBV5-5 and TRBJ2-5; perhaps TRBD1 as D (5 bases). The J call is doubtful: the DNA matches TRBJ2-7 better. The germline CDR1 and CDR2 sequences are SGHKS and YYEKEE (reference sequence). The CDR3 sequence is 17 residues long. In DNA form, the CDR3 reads TGTGCCAGCAGCCACCCCCTGAGGCCAGGGCTCACCTACGAGCAGTACTTC. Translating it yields CASSHPLRPGLTYEQYF.

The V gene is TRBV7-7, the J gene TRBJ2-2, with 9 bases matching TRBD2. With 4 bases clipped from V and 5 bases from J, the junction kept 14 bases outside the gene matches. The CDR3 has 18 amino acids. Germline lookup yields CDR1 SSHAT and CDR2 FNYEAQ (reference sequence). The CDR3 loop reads CASSSLLIAGEQTGELFF. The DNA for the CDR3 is TGTGCCAGCAGCTCACTACTAATAGCGGGAGAGCAAACCGGGGAGCTGTTTTTT.

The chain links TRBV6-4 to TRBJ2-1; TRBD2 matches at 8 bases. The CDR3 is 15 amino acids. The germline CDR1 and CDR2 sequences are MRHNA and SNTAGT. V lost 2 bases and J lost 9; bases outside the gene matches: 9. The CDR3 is CASSDGGSGEAEQFF. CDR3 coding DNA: TGTGCCAGCAGTGACGGAGGTAGCGGGGAGGCTGAGCAGTTCTTC.

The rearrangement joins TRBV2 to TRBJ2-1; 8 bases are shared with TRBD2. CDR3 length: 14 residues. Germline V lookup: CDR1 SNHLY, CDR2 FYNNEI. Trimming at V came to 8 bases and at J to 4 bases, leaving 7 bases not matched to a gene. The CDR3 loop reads CASGSGSDYNEQFF. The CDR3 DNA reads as TGTGCCAGCGGGAGCGGGAGTGATTACAATGAGCAGTTCTTC.